This T cell receptor (beta chain) was sequenced during a study of blood T cell repertoires in COVID-19 (dated by TCRdb to 2019 to 2021). Turning to the overall study: Samples from collaborators originated in the United States, Italy and Spain and spanned both the acute and convalescent phases of COVID-19. The prospective study material was composed of cDNA or gDNA derived from T cells, B-cell-depleted T cells, or PBMCs. The dataset comprised deeply sampled blood TCRbeta repertoires from subjects exposed to, actively infected with, or recovered from COVID-19. The repertoires were released in a freely available public database intended as a resource for research on the immune response to SARS-CoV-2. Samples came from the ongoing ImmuneRACE study (first 160 participants) plus 1,254 subjects from 6 global collaborators. Nearly every sample came with metadata listing a de-identified subject ID, COVID-19 status, age in years and sex. Where available, HLA class I and class II types were taken from metadata supplied by the sample provider and were not determined by assay-based typing. Study-wide findings and limitations: The quantity of clinical and demographic metadata differed by source and by participant and was supplied without curation.

Comment on this clone: The clone's antigen remains unknown. Per-base qualities were not stored, and no clone one base away is much larger.

From cysteine to phenylalanine, the CDR3 is 15 amino acids long. Only the CDR3 part of the read is kept: 45 bases, read in frame from the first base. The immunoSEQ Assay, a bias-controlled multiplex PCR, was used to amplify TCRbeta CDR3 regions from genomic DNA. As for the authors' bioinformatics: Nucleated cell counts per sample were estimated from amplification of reference gene primers within the assay. Sequence reads were collapsed and filtered to measure the absolute abundance of every unique TCRbeta CDR3 rearrangement. For each sample, productive Simpson clonality was calculated as the square root of Simpson's diversity index across productive rearrangements. TCRdb's version of the immuneACCESS table is confined to in-frame rearrangements and falls short of the full clone set. An unresolved V gene accounts for under half of the shortfall where checked; the remainder is of unknown origin. The V and J calls and clone size were taken over from that table, and D and trimming were inferred from the DNA. Present in this sample are under 300,000 clones, 85% of which were seen just once. 6% to 7% of the sample rests with the top ten.

Collaborating institutions collected whole blood in K2EDTA tubes following their own protocols. For TCRbeta analysis, collaborator samples were shipped as frozen whole blood, as isolated PBMCs, or as DNA extracted from either sample type. The sequence was obtained from an older woman with active or convalescent COVID-19. The chain was built from TRBV7-5 and TRBJ1-2; TRBD1, as called in the table, went unchecked against the DNA. TRBV7-5 is an annotated pseudogene. Input material: peripheral blood. The DNA is as follows: TGTGCCAGAAGCTTAGGTAACAGGAGTAACTATGGCTACACCTTC. It codes for CARSLGNRSNYGYTF.